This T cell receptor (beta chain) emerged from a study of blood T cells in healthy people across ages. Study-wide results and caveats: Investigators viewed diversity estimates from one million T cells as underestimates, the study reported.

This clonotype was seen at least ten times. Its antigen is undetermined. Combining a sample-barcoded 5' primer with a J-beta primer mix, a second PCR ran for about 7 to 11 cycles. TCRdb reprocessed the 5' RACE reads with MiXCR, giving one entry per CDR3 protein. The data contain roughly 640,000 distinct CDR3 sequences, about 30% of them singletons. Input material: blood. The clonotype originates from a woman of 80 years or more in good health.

The CDR3, as DNA: TGCAGTGGAAAGCCCTGGACAGAGACGTCCTACGAGCAGTACTTC. This translates into CSGKPWTETSYEQYF. The J gene is TRBJ2-7, the V gene TRBV20-1; D is possibly TRBD1 (6 bases). V lost 7 bases and J 1 base, leaving 20 bases between the germline ends. Germline V gives CDR1 DFQATT, CDR2 SNEGSKA (reference sequence). CDR3 size: 15 residues.